This T cell receptor (beta chain) is drawn from a study of cytomegalovirus exposure and HLA in healthy donors. It was with 60 Vbeta and 13 Jbeta primers that the PCR ran. Repertoires were generated with immunoSEQ multiplex PCR, while TCRdb's copy carries only in-frame clones and drops some. The data show about 130,000 clones, with approximately 74% seen just once and around 6.6% held by the top ten. Germline assignment: CDR1 SGHRS and CDR2 YFSETQ. V dropped 4 bases and J dropped 3; count of bases not matched to a gene: 12. This CDR3 region has 17 residues. On this clone itself: Its cognate antigen is unknown.

Overall study findings and caveats: Prediction of most subjects' HLA-A and HLA-B alleles by TCR beta sequences was reportedly accurate.

The chain carries TRBV5-1 and TRBJ2-1, with TRBD2 matching over 8 bases. The sequence derives from a man in his forties in good health and CMV-seropositive. Source material: PBMCs. CDR3: CASSAEAGVAIYNEQFF. In nucleotides, the CDR3 is TGCGCCAGCAGCGCAGAAGCGGGAGTAGCGATCTACAATGAGCAGTTCTTC.